One and the same sample provided the 22 T cell receptor beta chains below, sequenced in a study of shared clonotypes between healthy human individuals. Repertoires were generated with immunoSEQ multiplex PCR, while TCRdb's copy carries only in-frame clones and drops some. The repertoire holds about 380,000 clones, with approximately 96% as singletons. What was sequenced was memory CD8+ T cells sorted from blood. Subset given: CD45RO+ cells pooled with CCR7-negative TemRA cells. The receptors originated from a man aged 25-45 years in good health.

The chain has TRBV7-6 and TRBJ2-7; possible D gene TRBD1, 6 bases. V was pared by 1 base and J by 6 bases, with 10 bases between. The length of the CDR3 is 13 residues. Germline CDR1 is SGHVS and CDR2 is FNYEAQ. DNA for the CDR3: TGTGCCAGCAGCTTAGAACTAGGGGGCGAGCAGTACTTC. Its translation is CASSLELGGEQYF.

This clone was observed once. This chain connects TRBV1 to TRBJ2-3; the DNA was not used to check the table's D call, TRBD2. TRBV1 is classified as a pseudogene. CDR3 length: 17 amino acids. CDR3 in amino acids: CTSSHELAPLSTDTQYF. The DNA for the CDR3 is TGCACCAGCAGCCACGAACTAGCGCCCCTTAGCACAGATACGCAGTATTTT.

This chain uses TRBV6-1 with TRBJ2-5; D not resolved. CDR1 and CDR2 from the germline V gene are MNHNS and SASEGT. V gave up 4 bases and J gave up 5 bases, with 11 bases separating them. The CDR3 has 13 residues. CDR3 loop: CASSGSGRETQYF. For the CDR3, the DNA is TGTGCCAGCAGTGGTTCCGGGCGGGAGACCCAGTACTTC.

The chain employs TRBV2 and TRBJ2-7; the match to TRBD2 covers 7 bases. CDR3 length: 14 amino acids. Germline V gene lookup returns CDR1 SNHLY and CDR2 FYNNEI. With 7 bases clipped from V and 2 bases from J, the junction kept 8 bases outside the gene matches. The CDR3 region is CASTHSGTTYEQYF. Written as DNA, the CDR3 is TGTGCCAGCACCCATTCCGGGACTACCTACGAGCAGTACTTC.

The rearrangement links TRBV10-2 to TRBJ2-3; D gene ambiguous. V was shortened by 0 bases and J by 0 bases, with 13 bases between the two germline ends. Germline loops: CDR1 WSHSY, CDR2 SAAADI. The CDR3 is 17 residues long. The CDR3 region has the DNA TGCGCCAGCAGTGAGTCGAGATATTGGCTTAGCACAGATACGCAGTATTTT. Encoded protein: CASSESRYWLSTDTQYF.

This chain links TRBV10-1 with TRBJ1-6; 10 bases are shared with TRBD1. The trim removed 6 bases at V and 7 bases at J, leaving 3 bases unmatched. CDR1 WNHNN and CDR2 SYGVQD come from the germline V gene (reference sequence). The CDR3 is 14 residues long. The CDR3 DNA is TGCGCCAGCAGCCGGGACAGGGGAAATTCACCCCTCCACTTT. Translation: CASSRDRGNSPLHF.

The chain joins TRBV7-9 to TRBJ2-7; 9 nucleotides align to TRBD2. CDR1 and CDR2 from the germline V gene are SEHNR and FQNEAQ (reference sequence). The V segment lost 2 bases and the J segment 0 bases; nucleotides outside the gene matches: 11. The CDR3 runs to 18 residues. CDR3 coding DNA: TGTGCCAGCAGCTTACCTAGGACTAGCGAAACTAGCTCCTACGAGCAGTACTTC. This encodes CASSLPRTSETSSYEQYF. Together with reference TRBV7-9 and TRBJ2-7, the CDR3 gives the full variable domain: DTGVSQNPRHKITKRGQNVTFRCDPISEHNRLYWYRQTLGQGPEFLTYFQNEAQLEKSRLLSDRFSAERPKGSFSTLEIQRTEQGDSAMYLCASSLPRTSETSSYEQYFGPGTRLTVT.

The V and J genes are TRBV29-1 and TRBJ2-1; TRBD2 matches 7 bases. The germline V gene has CDR1 SQVTM and CDR2 ANQGSEA. This CDR3 is 14 amino acids long. J gave up 7 bases and V 2 bases, and 8 bases lay outside the gene matches. The CDR3 region is CSVERLTSRNEQFF. As DNA, the CDR3 is TGCAGCGTTGAACGACTGACTAGCCGTAATGAGCAGTTCTTC.

The CDR3 is CASSERRLQETQYF. DNA for the CDR3: TGTGCCAGCAGTGAACGAAGGTTGCAAGAGACCCAGTACTTC. V gene TRBV6-1 combines with J gene TRBJ2-5; D gene unclear. Germline CDR1 MNHNS, CDR2 SASEGT. V was shortened by 2 bases and J by 2 bases, with 9 bases between the two germline ends. There are 14 residues in the CDR3.

Concerning this clone itself: Other DNA sequences in this sample translate to the same CDR3. The chain is built from TRBV19 and TRBJ1-1; maybe TRBD1 (5 bases). CDR1 and CDR2 from the germline V gene are LNHDA and SQIVND (reference sequence). CDR3 length: 14 amino acids. The ends were cut back, 4 bases at V and 0 bases at J, with 9 bases in the middle. The CDR3: CASSRGGMNTEAFF. The CDR3, as DNA: TGTGCCAGTAGTAGGGGCGGAATGAACACTGAAGCTTTCTTT.

The chain couples TRBV5-1 to TRBJ2-5; TRBD2 aligns across 8 bases. Germline CDR1 is SGHRS and CDR2 is YFSETQ. The length of the CDR3 is 14 residues. J gave up 2 bases and V 1 base, and 1 base lay outside the gene matches. The DNA of the CDR3 is TGCGCCAGCAGCTTGTTAGCGGGGCAAGAGACCCAGTACTTC. Residues: CASSLLAGQETQYF.

This chain links TRBV29-1 with TRBJ2-7; maybe TRBD1 (5 bases). Germline V CDR1 and CDR2: SQVTM, ANQGSEA. Trimming removed 0 bases at V and 3 bases at J, with 6 bases between. CDR3 length equals 12 residues. CDR3 nucleotides: TGCAGCGTTGAAGACGACAGCTACGAGCAGTACTTC. Protein product: CSVEDDSYEQYF.

The chain recombines TRBV9 with TRBJ2-3, with TRBD2 matching 8 bases. Germline loops: CDR1 SGDLS, CDR2 YYNGEE. V trimming: 0 bases; J trimming: 6 bases; junction bases outside the gene matches: 15. The CDR3 sequence is 18 residues long. CDR3 sequence (DNA): TGTGCCAGCAGCGTAGGTCCCCCCGGAGCGGGAGATGGGGATACGCAGTATTTT. Encoded protein: CASSVGPPGAGDGDTQYF.

Only one count was recorded for this clone. This chain connects TRBV4-1 to TRBJ2-7; 9 bases agree with TRBD1. This CDR3 is built from 19 residues. CDR1 is MGHRA, CDR2 YSYEKL, per germline. With 0 bases clipped from V and 1 base from J, the junction kept 13 bases outside the gene matches. The CDR3: CASSQDTHLLDRGSYEQYF. The DNA of the CDR3 is TGCGCCAGCAGCCAAGACACACACCTCCTGGACAGGGGATCCTACGAGCAGTACTTC.

This chain connects TRBV30 to TRBJ2-4; 8 nucleotides align to TRBD2. The V segment lost 5 bases and the J segment 4 bases; nucleotides outside the gene matches: 4. This CDR3 has 13 amino acids. Germline lookup yields CDR1 GTSNPN and CDR2 SVGIG (reference sequence). In DNA form, the CDR3 reads TGTGCCTGGGCCGGGACTAGTAAAAACATTCAGTACTTC. This codes for CAWAGTSKNIQYF.

CDR3 nucleotide sequence: TGTGCCAGCAGTTTGGATCGGGGGCTTTACAATCAGCCCCAGCATTTT. This sequence encodes CASSLDRGLYNQPQHF. V gene TRBV28 combines with J gene TRBJ1-5; D may be TRBD1 (6 bases). Germline loops: CDR1 MDHEN, CDR2 SYDVKM. The CDR3 covers 16 residues. V was shortened by 3 bases and J by 3 bases, with 15 bases between the two germline ends. The variable domain in full, with the rest retrieved from reference TRBV28 and TRBJ1-5, is DVKVTQSSRYLVKRTGEKVFLECVQDMDHENMFWYRQDPGLGLRLIYFSYDVKMKEKGDIPEGYSVSREKKERFSLILESASTNQTSMYLCASSLDRGLYNQPQHFGDGTRLSIL.

On this clone: Other nucleotide sequences in the sample specify the same CDR3. The chain is built from TRBV6-5 and TRBJ2-7; a possible D gene is TRBD1 (6 bases). The V end was cut by 0 bases, the J end by 2 bases, with 8 bases between. The germline CDR1 and CDR2 sequences are MNHEY and SVGAGI. This CDR3 region has 14 residues. The CDR3 spells CASSYSTGPYEQYF. For the CDR3, the DNA is TGTGCCAGCAGTTACTCGACAGGACCCTACGAGCAGTACTTC.

The V call is TRBV2, the J call TRBJ1-4, with 9 nucleotides matching TRBD1. J lost 7 bases, V lost 6 bases, and 9 bases had no gene match. Germline V gives CDR1 SNHLY, CDR2 FYNNEI. This CDR3 spans 15 amino acids. The CDR3 nucleotides are TGTGCCAGCAGGTCGTACAGGGGGCGCGGTGAAAAACTGTTTTTT. It is translated as CASRSYRGRGEKLFF.

The chain combines TRBV11-1 with TRBJ2-2; TRBD2 matches 9 bases. The CDR3 consists of 17 residues. The V gene end was trimmed by 1 base and the J gene end by 2 bases; junction bases not matched to a gene: 5. From germline, CDR1 is SGHAT and CDR2 FQDESV (reference sequence). The CDR3 protein is CASSLGKTSGNTGELFF. CDR3 sequence (DNA): TGTGCCAGCAGCTTAGGGAAGACTAGCGGTAACACCGGGGAGCTGTTTTTT.

Comment on this clone: At the DNA level, this CDR3 is encoded by other sequences in the same sample as well. The chain couples TRBV2 to TRBJ2-7; no clear D. Germline CDR1 SNHLY, CDR2 FYNNEI. Trimming cost V 6 bases and J 1 base, with 4 bases left between them. The CDR3 sequence is 11 residues long. The CDR3 DNA reads TGTGCCAGCAGCTTGTCCTACGAGCAGTACTTC. Encoded protein: CASSLSYEQYF.

The rearrangement joins TRBV18 to TRBJ2-3; no firm D call. CDR1 and CDR2 from the germline V gene are KGHSH and LQKENI. This CDR3 has 16 amino acids. V lost 3 bases, J lost 1 base, and 14 bases lay in between. CDR3 DNA sequence: TGTGCCAGCTCACCTAAGGCTAGTTTAGGCACAGATACGCAGTATTTT. It is translated as CASSPKASLGTDTQYF.

This chain connects TRBV7-9 to TRBJ2-3; TRBD2 agrees at 10 bases. Germline values: CDR1 SEHNR, CDR2 FQNEAQ (reference sequence). There are 15 residues in the CDR3. Unmatched junction bases numbered 3, after V lost 5 bases and J lost 1 base. In DNA, the CDR3 is TGTGCCAGCAGCCGCACTAGCGGGGGCACAGATACGCAGTATTTT. It specifies CASSRTSGGTDTQYF.